These T cell receptor beta chains were read from a single sample in a study of post-analysis software for immune sequencing data. TCRdb fed the PCR reads into MiXCR, producing one record per CDR3 protein. The repertoire holds approximately 660,000 distinct CDR3 sequences, with around 64% as singletons. The sample was blood. These receptors originate from a girl under 10 years old with multiple sclerosis. Both conserved end residues are part of each CDR3. D genes are given only for firm matches. Clone size is stated in some rows and not others, as once, few, many or a class when expanded.

>TRBJ2-3|TRBV11-2|TRBD2|few
TGTGCCAGCAGCTTAGGATGGACTAGCGGGAAGGCTGGCACAGATACGCAGTATTTT
CASSLGWTSGKAGTDTQYF
>TRBJ1-1|TRBV5-1|-|-
TGCGCCAGCAGCTTTGACTTCAGAAACACTGAAGCTTTCTTT
CASSFDFRNTEAFF
>TRBJ2-2|TRBV5-5|-|-
TGTGCCAGCAGCGTATGGGGGACCGGGGAGCTGTTTTTT
CASSVWGTGELFF
>TRBJ2-5|TRBV6-1|-|-
TGTGCCAGCAGTGTAACCGAGGGGGGGACCCAGTACTTC
CASSVTEGGTQYF
>TRBJ2-2|TRBV28|TRBD2|once
TGTGCCAGCAGTTTATCGGGACTAGCGAACACCGGGGAGCTGTTTTTT
CASSLSGLANTGELFF
>TRBJ2-5|TRBV20-1|TRBD2|few
TGCAGTGCTAGAGTGCCGGGACTAGCGTTTGAGACCCAGTACTTC
CSARVPGLAFETQYF
>TRBJ2-5|TRBV20-1|TRBD1|-
TGCAATGCTAGAGATCGGGACAGGGGGCTAGGGGAGACCCAGTACTTC
CNARDRDRGLGETQYF
>TRBJ2-1|TRBV11-2|TRBD1|-
TGTGCCAGCAGCACCTCGGGACAGGGTATGGGCTCCTACAATGAGCAGTTCTTC
CASSTSGQGMGSYNEQFF
>TRBJ2-7|TRBV5-1|TRBD2|-
TGCGCCAGCAGCTTGGCCGCGGGAGGTTACGAGCAGTACTTC
CASSLAAGGYEQYF
>TRBJ1-1|TRBV7-9|-|-
TGTGCCAGCAGCCTAGGGACCCCCGATGAAGCTTTCTTT
CASSLGTPDEAFF
>TRBJ2-5|TRBV20-1|TRBD2|-
TGCAGTGCTAGAGATCGGCTAGCGGGGGGGGAGACCCAGTACTTC
CSARDRLAGGETQYF
>TRBJ2-1|TRBV6-1|-|few
TGTGCCAGCAGCACGCCATCGACCACGGGGCACTACAATGAGCAGTTCTTC
CASSTPSTTGHYNEQFF
>TRBJ2-7|TRBV28|-|few
TGTGCCACCGAAGAGGGGGGGCAGGACGAGCAGTACTTC
CATEEGGQDEQYF
>TRBJ2-3|TRBV5-5|-|-
TGTGCCAGCAGCTTGGCCAGGGAACAAGATACGCAGTATTTT
CASSLAREQDTQYF
>TRBJ1-2|TRBV20-1|-|-
TGCAGTGCTACATATTTTAGAAAAGACAGAACGGTGAGGGGCTACACCTTC
CSATYFRKDRTVRGYTF
>TRBJ2-6|TRBV5-5|-|-
TGTGCCAGCAGCTTCTCAGGGGCCGCTGGAGCTGGGGCCAACGTCCTGACTTTC
CASSFSGAAGAGANVLTF
>TRBJ1-2|TRBV20-1|-|-
TGCAGTGCCGGGCGGGCCGGGGGCTACACCTTC
CSAGRAGGYTF